This record concerns one TCR beta chain sequence. Its antigen is currently unknown. This CDR3 comprises 14 residues. The J segment lost 8 bases and the V segment lost 3 bases, leaving 8 bases of the junction unmatched. CDR1 and CDR2 (germline): MNHEY, SMNVEV (reference sequence). This entry belongs to a study of cytomegalovirus exposure and HLA in healthy donors. On the study more broadly: In a previous analysis, 110 million or so unique TCR beta sequences were found from 150 million to 200 million T cells.

Study conclusions and caveats: For most subjects, TCR beta sequences were reported to predict HLA-A and HLA-B alleles with accuracy. Later work associated roughly 17,000 TCR beta sequences with HLA alleles at 0.05 false discovery rate. The later analysis indicated that the majority of CMV-associated TCR beta chains appeared HLA-restricted.

The PCR contained 60 Vbeta and 13 Jbeta primers. Method: immunoSEQ multiplex PCR; TCRdb's copy keeps in-frame clones and lacks some. This repertoire shows about 90,000 clones, over 60% found once; its top ten account for 3.5% to 5.5%. The sequencing input was PBMCs. The sequence came from a woman aged 40 to 49 in good health and CMV-seropositive. This rearrangement joins TRBV27 to TRBJ1-2, with TRBD1 matching over 8 bases. The CDR3 is CASSFITGGNGYTF. The CDR3 nucleotides are TGTGCCAGCAGTTTTATAACAGGGGGAAACGGCTACACCTTC.